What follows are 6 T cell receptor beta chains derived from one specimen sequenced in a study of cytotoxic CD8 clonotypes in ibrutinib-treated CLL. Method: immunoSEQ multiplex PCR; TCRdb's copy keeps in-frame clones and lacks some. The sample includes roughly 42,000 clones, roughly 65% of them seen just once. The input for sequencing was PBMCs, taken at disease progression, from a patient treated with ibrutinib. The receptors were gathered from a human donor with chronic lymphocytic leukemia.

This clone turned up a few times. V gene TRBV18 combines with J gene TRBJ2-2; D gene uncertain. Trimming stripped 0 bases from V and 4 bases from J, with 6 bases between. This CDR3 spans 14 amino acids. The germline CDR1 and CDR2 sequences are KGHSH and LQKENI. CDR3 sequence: CASSPPTPTGELFF. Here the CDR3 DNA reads TGTGCCAGCTCACCACCTACCCCCACCGGGGAGCTGTTTTTT. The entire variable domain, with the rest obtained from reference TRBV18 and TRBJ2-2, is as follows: NAGVMQNPRHLVRRRGQEARLRCSPMKGHSHVYWYRQLPEEGLKFMVYLQKENIIDESGMPKERFSAEFPKEGPSILRIQQVVRGDSAAYFCASSPPTPTGELFFGEGSRLTVL.

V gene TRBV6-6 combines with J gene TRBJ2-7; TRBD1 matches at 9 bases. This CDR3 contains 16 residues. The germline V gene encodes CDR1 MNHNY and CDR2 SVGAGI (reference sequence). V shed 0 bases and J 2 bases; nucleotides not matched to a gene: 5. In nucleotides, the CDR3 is TGTGCCAGCAGTTACTCACCGGGACAGGGACCCTACGAGCAGTACTTC. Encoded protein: CASSYSPGQGPYEQYF.

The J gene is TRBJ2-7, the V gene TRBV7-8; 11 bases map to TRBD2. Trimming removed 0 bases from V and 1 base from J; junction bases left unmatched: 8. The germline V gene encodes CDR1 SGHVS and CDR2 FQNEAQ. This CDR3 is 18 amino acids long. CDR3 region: CASSLATSGSIVSYEQYF. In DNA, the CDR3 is TGTGCCAGCAGCTTAGCCACTAGCGGGAGTATCGTATCCTACGAGCAGTACTTC.

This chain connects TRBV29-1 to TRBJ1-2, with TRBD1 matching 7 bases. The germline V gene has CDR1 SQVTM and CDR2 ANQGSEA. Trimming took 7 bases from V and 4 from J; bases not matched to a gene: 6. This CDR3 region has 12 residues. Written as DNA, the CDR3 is TGCAGCGCCGAGGGGACAGCCTATGGCTACACCTTC. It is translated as CSAEGTAYGYTF.

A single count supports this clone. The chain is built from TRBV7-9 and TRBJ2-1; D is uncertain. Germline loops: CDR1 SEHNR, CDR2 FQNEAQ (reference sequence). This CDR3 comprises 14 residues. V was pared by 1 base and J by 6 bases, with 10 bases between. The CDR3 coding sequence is TGTGCCAGCAGCTTAGGCCAACAAAGCAATGAGCAGTTCTTC. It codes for CASSLGQQSNEQFF.

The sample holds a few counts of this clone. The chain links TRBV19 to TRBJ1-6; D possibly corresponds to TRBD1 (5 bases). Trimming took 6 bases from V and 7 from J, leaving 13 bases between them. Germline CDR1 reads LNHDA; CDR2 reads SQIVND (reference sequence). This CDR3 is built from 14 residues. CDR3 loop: CASSASGGNSPLHF. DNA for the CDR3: TGTGCCAGTAGCGCATCTGGGGGGAATTCACCCCTCCACTTT.